Listed below are T cell receptor beta chains from one sample, sequenced in a study of T cell responses to AZD1222 COVID-19 vaccine. Here immunoSEQ multiplex PCR was the method, and the copy in TCRdb shows in-frame clones only, minus some. The repertoire holds approximately 150,000 clones, with approximately 91% as singletons. This material consisted of peripheral blood, taken 28 days after the second AZD1222 dose. These receptors all stem from an adult who received the AZD1222 COVID-19 vaccine. Both conserved end residues are part of each CDR3. A D gene is named only where the DNA matches it firmly. Clone size is stated in some rows and not others, as once, few, many or a class when expanded.

>.|.|TRBJ2-5|TRBV6-5
CASRVLLETQYF
TGTGCCAGCAGGGTTCTTTTAGAGACCCAGTACTTC
>.|.|TRBJ1-3|TRBV5-1
CASSSVGPGNTIYF
TGCGCCAGCAGCTCAGTCGGTCCTGGAAACACCATATATTTT
>.|TRBD1|TRBJ1-1|TRBV29-1
CSLMTGGTEAFF
TGCAGCTTAATGACAGGGGGCACTGAAGCTTTCTTT
>.|.|TRBJ1-3|TRBV12-3/TRBV12-4
CASSSNPRNTIYF
TGTGCCAGCAGTTCAAATCCCCGAAACACCATATATTTT
>.|TRBD1|TRBJ1-6|TRBV6-5
CASSPGQIYSPLHF
TGTGCCAGCAGCCCGGGACAGATATATTCACCCCTCCACTTT
>.|TRBD2|TRBJ2-1|TRBV10-1
CASSESAGGVRNEQFF
TGCGCCAGCAGTGAGTCCGCGGGGGGCGTTCGTAATGAGCAGTTCTTC
>few|TRBD1|TRBJ2-7|TRBV10-2
CASSNGQGSSYEQYF
TGCGCCAGCAGTAACGGACAGGGCTCATCCTACGAGCAGTACTTC
>.|.|TRBJ1-1|TRBV5-1
CASRISEPTEAFF
TGCGCCAGCAGGATTAGTGAACCTACTGAAGCTTTCTTT
>.|TRBD2|TRBJ2-7|TRBV11-2
CASSSVSGGPSYEQYF
TGTGCCAGCAGCTCCGTGAGCGGGGGGCCCTCCTACGAGCAGTACTTC
>.|.|TRBJ1-1|TRBV19
CASSSGTEAFF
TGTGCCAGTTCATCGGGGACTGAAGCTTTCTTT
>.|TRBD1|TRBJ1-2|TRBV30
CASPGQGNYGYTF
TGTGCCTCCCCGGGACAGGGGAACTATGGCTACACCTTC
>.|.|TRBJ2-2|TRBV11-1
CASSRRDTGELFF
TGTGCCAGCAGCCGCCGAGACACCGGGGAGCTGTTTTTT
>.|TRBD1|TRBJ1-1|TRBV3-1/TRBV3-2
CASSPWTGMDEAFF
TGTGCCAGCAGCCCGTGGACAGGGATGGATGAAGCTTTCTTT
>.|TRBD1|TRBJ1-1|TRBV18
CASSHSQGANTEAFF
TGTGCCAGCTCACATTCACAGGGGGCCAACACTGAAGCTTTCTTT
>few|.|TRBJ2-7|TRBV11-2
CASSHGQTSYEQYF
TGTGCCAGCAGCCATGGACAGACCTCCTACGAGCAGTACTTC
>.|TRBD1|TRBJ2-3|TRBV6-5
CASSRGGPRTDTQYF
TGTGCCAGCAGCCGAGGGGGCCCACGAACGGATACGCAGTATTTT
>.|.|TRBJ2-7|TRBV29-1
CSVENGDSYEQYF
TGCAGCGTTGAGAACGGGGACTCCTACGAGCAGTACTTC
>.|.|TRBJ2-1|TRBV15
CATSRTSYNEQFF
TGTGCCACCTCCAGGACGAGCTACAATGAGCAGTTCTTC
>once|.|TRBJ2-3|TRBV6-5
CAGERTTDTQYF
TGTGCCGGGGAGCGGACCACAGATACGCAGTATTTT
>once|.|TRBJ1-1|TRBV5-1
CASSLNDWSDTEAFF
TGCGCCAGCAGCTTGAACGATTGGTCGGACACTGAAGCTTTCTTT
>.|TRBD2|TRBJ2-7|TRBV4-1
CASSQGWTSSYEQYF
TGCGCCAGCAGCCAAGGATGGACTAGTTCCTACGAGCAGTACTTC
>.|.|TRBJ2-2|TRBV7-3
CASSPLDGANTGELFF
TGTGCCAGCAGCCCCCTGGACGGAGCAAACACCGGGGAGCTGTTTTTT
>.|.|TRBJ2-7|TRBV7-2
CASSPSGWRSSYEQYF
TGTGCCAGCAGCCCGAGTGGGTGGCGGAGCTCCTACGAGCAGTACTTC
>.|.|TRBJ1-1|TRBV3-1/TRBV3-2
CASSQEVRQVAFF
TGTGCCAGCAGCCAAGAAGTACGACAGGTGGCTTTCTTT
>.|.|TRBJ2-5|TRBV20-1
CSASSGLQETQYF
TGCAGTGCTAGTTCCGGTCTACAAGAGACCCAGTACTTC
>.|.|TRBJ1-3|TRBV18
CASSPVDSGNTIYF
TGTGCCAGCTCACCCGTGGACTCTGGAAACACCATATATTTT
>.|.|TRBJ1-5|TRBV19
CASSMGPQGQPQHF
TGTGCCAGTAGTATGGGACCTCAGGGACAGCCCCAGCATTTT
>.|.|TRBJ1-2|TRBV30
CAWTWGTYGYTF
TGTGCCTGGACCTGGGGCACCTATGGCTACACCTTC
>.|.|TRBJ1-1|TRBV7-2
CASSPSMAAYEAFF
TGTGCCAGCAGCCCGAGCATGGCAGCGTATGAAGCTTTCTTT
>.|.|TRBJ2-3|TRBV27
CASSFWGYTDTQYF
TGTGCCAGCAGTTTTTGGGGGTACACAGATACGCAGTATTTT
>once|TRBD1|TRBJ1-6|TRBV6-5
CASSLGQGDSPLHF
TGTGCCAGCAGTTTAGGACAGGGGGATTCACCCCTCCACTTT
>.|.|TRBJ1-1|TRBV5-1
CASRPENTEAFF
TGCGCCAGCAGGCCCGAGAACACTGAAGCTTTCTTT
>.|TRBD2|TRBJ2-1|TRBV3-1/TRBV3-2
CASSQQGLAMNEQFF
TGTGCCAGCAGCCAACAGGGACTAGCGATGAATGAGCAGTTCTTC
>.|.|TRBJ1-3|TRBV12-5
CASGLEGSGNTIYF
TGTGCTAGTGGTTTGGAGGGGTCTGGAAACACCATATATTTT
>few|.|TRBJ1-2|TRBV10-3
CAIRTAGGDYGYTF
TGTGCCATCAGAACGGCGGGAGGGGACTATGGCTACACCTTC
>.|.|TRBJ2-7|TRBV4-1
CASSQAHSVRTIYEQYF
TGCGCCAGCAGCCAAGCGCACAGCGTCCGGACAATCTACGAGCAGTACTTC
>.|TRBD2|TRBJ2-1|TRBV19
CASSPGLADYNEQFF
TGTGCCAGTAGCCCCGGACTAGCGGACTACAATGAGCAGTTCTTC
>once|.|TRBJ2-2|TRBV7-9
CASSPGWGTTGELFF
TGTGCCAGCAGCCCAGGGTGGGGGACCACCGGGGAGCTGTTTTTT
>.|.|TRBJ2-5|TRBV29-1
CSVEEGWETQYF
TGCAGCGTTGAAGAGGGATGGGAGACCCAGTACTTC
>.|.|TRBJ1-5|TRBV6-2/TRBV6-3
CASSYGPRPAGGNQPQHF
TGTGCCAGCAGTTACGGGCCAAGGCCCGCGGGTGGCAATCAGCCCCAGCATTTT
>.|TRBD1|TRBJ1-2|TRBV6-5
CASSYRGLTGDRGYTF
TGTGCCAGCAGCTACAGGGGATTGACAGGGGATAGAGGCTACACCTTC
>.|.|TRBJ1-1|TRBV28
CASSLAGTGLRNTEAFF
TGTGCCAGCAGTTTAGCCGGGACGGGTCTGAGGAACACTGAAGCTTTCTTT
>.|.|TRBJ1-1|TRBV5-1
CASSLMAGSEAFF
TGCGCCAGCAGCTTGATGGCGGGGTCTGAAGCTTTCTTT
>.|.|TRBJ1-5|TRBV14
CASSQGEGQPQHF
TGTGCCAGCAGCCAAGGGGAGGGCCAGCCCCAGCATTTT
>few|TRBD2|TRBJ2-1|TRBV5-4
CASSRGLGEQFF
TGTGCCAGCAGCCGAGGACTAGGTGAGCAGTTCTTC
>.|TRBD2|TRBJ2-1|TRBV10-3
CAARGASYNEQFF
TGTGCCGCGCGGGGGGCTTCCTACAATGAGCAGTTCTTC
>.|.|TRBJ2-1|TRBV6-5
CASSYSRYNEQFF
TGTGCCAGCAGTTATTCCCGTTACAATGAGCAGTTCTTC
>.|TRBD2|TRBJ2-1|TRBV10-2
CASDYRGLAGANEQFF
TGCGCCAGCGACTACCGGGGACTAGCGGGAGCCAATGAGCAGTTCTTC
>.|.|TRBJ2-7|TRBV29-1
CSVEVAGVRDEQYF
TGCAGCGTTGAAGTAGCAGGGGTTAGGGACGAGCAGTACTTC